The present T cell receptor (beta chain) was sequenced within a study of blood T cell repertoires in COVID-19. Study-wide context: Samples of COVID-19 (acute and convalescent) were obtained from the United States, Italy and Spain. Sample material is recorded as cDNA or gDNA derived from T cells, B-cell-depleted T cells, or PBMCs.

Original handling: Researchers report that nucleated cell counts were estimated from reference gene primer amplification. Only in-frame clones appear in the TCRdb table, and some are missing; sequencing was by immunoSEQ multiplex PCR. That table furnishes V, J and clone size, whereas the DNA furnished D and trimming. The sample has 200,000 to 300,000 clones, about 89% seen once; the top ten hold around 10%. The CDR3 consists of 17 residues. V lost 0 bases, J lost 2 bases, and 8 bases stayed unmatched. The V gene's germline CDR1 is MRHNA and CDR2 SNTAGT. The sequenced sample was peripheral blood. V is TRBV6-4 and J is TRBJ2-7; 9 bases agree with TRBD2. The TCR originated in a man aged 40-49 years who had recovered from COVID-19. This CDR3 reads CASSDSISGRIAYEQYF. Here the CDR3 DNA reads TGTGCCAGCAGTGACTCAATTAGCGGGAGAATCGCCTACGAGCAGTACTTC.